Below are 28 T cell receptor beta chains sequenced from a single sample in a study of blood T cell repertoires in COVID-19 (dated by TCRdb to 2018 to 2021). The library was prepared using the immunoSEQ multiplex PCR assay. TCRdb obtained this table from immuneACCESS and retained in-frame rearrangements with V and J assigned. These tables miss some clones; where compared with another copy, unresolved V genes account for less than half of the shortfall, and the remainder is unexplained. In all, the sample holds more than 95,000 clones, and 86% of those were seen once. Roughly 13% of the sample is taken by the ten largest. Sequencing was carried out using peripheral blood. These receptors all stem from a woman in her sixties in a cohort sampled during active or convalescent COVID-19.

J is TRBJ1-2 and V is TRBV6-5; D perhaps matches TRBD1 (5 bases). The ends were cut back, 5 bases at V and 7 bases at J, with 17 bases in the middle. CDR1 is MNHEY, CDR2 SVGAGI, per germline. The CDR3 is made up of 14 amino acids. CDR3 loop: CASSPAGRVGGYTF. DNA of the CDR3: TGTGCCAGCAGTCCCGCAGGCAGGGTGGGTGGCTACACCTTC.

This rearrangement joins TRBV6-5 to TRBJ1-1; 10 nucleotides agree with TRBD1. V gave up 7 bases and J gave up 6 bases; unmatched junction bases: 8. Germline loops: CDR1 MNHEY, CDR2 SVGAGI. This CDR3 is built from 14 residues. CDR3 sequence: CASMPGQGFAEAFF. CDR3 nucleotide sequence: TGTGCCAGCATGCCGGGACAGGGGTTCGCTGAAGCTTTCTTT.

The V and J genes are TRBV6-5 and TRBJ1-4; the match to TRBD1 covers 9 bases. V trimming: 0 bases; J trimming: 4 bases; junction bases outside the gene matches: 3. Per germline, CDR1 MNHEY and CDR2 SVGAGI. This CDR3 is 16 amino acids long. CDR3 sequence (DNA): TGTGCCAGCAGTTACTCGGGGACAGGGAATAATGAAAAACTGTTTTTT. Its protein product is CASSYSGTGNNEKLFF.

This chain uses TRBV13 with TRBJ2-1; 12 nucleotides align to TRBD2. V was pared by 5 bases and J by 7 bases, with 12 bases of the junction left unmatched. The CDR3 length is 17 residues. Germline CDR1 and CDR2: PRHDT and FYEKMQ (reference sequence). The CDR3 DNA reads TGTGCCAGCAGCCTCCTAGCGGGAGGGCCCTTTAGAAATGAGCAGTTCTTC. Its translation: CASSLLAGGPFRNEQFF.

The V call is TRBV27, the J call TRBJ1-2, with TRBD1 matching 10 bases. The CDR3 has 15 amino acids. The V gene end was trimmed by 7 bases and the J gene end by 8 bases; junction bases not matched to a gene: 13. Germline V CDR1 and CDR2: MNHEY, SMNVEV (reference sequence). CDR3 DNA sequence: TGTGCCAGCACCCTGGAACGACAGGGGGCGGGAGGCTACACCTTC. The encoded protein is CASTLERQGAGGYTF.

The chain is built from TRBV4-1 and TRBJ2-1; the match to TRBD2 covers 15 bases. The V gene's germline CDR1 is MGHRA and CDR2 YSYEKL. V was pared by 6 bases and J by 3 bases, with 9 bases of the junction left unmatched. This CDR3 is built from 18 residues. CDR3 sequence reads: CASRQLGLAGGGYNEQFF. The CDR3 DNA reads as TGCGCCAGCAGGCAACTCGGACTAGCGGGGGGGGGCTACAATGAGCAGTTCTTC.

This clone has more than one count but fewer than ten. This chain uses TRBV6-6 with TRBJ2-7; 7 bases fit TRBD1. Germline CDR1 and CDR2: MNHNY and SVGAGI (reference sequence). This CDR3 has 14 residues. J gave up 5 bases and V 0 bases, and 4 bases lay outside the gene matches. The CDR3 spells CASSYSNQGDEQYF. The CDR3 DNA sequence: TGTGCCAGCAGTTACTCGAATCAGGGGGACGAGCAGTACTTC.

This chain links TRBV27 with TRBJ1-6; TRBD1 agrees at 7 bases. CDR3 length: 14 amino acids. V gave up 5 bases and J gave up 7 bases; unmatched junction bases: 5. CDR1 and CDR2 (germline): MNHEY, SMNVEV (reference sequence). The CDR3 DNA is TGTGCCAGCAGTCCCGGGACAGAGAATTCACCCCTCCACTTT. This encodes CASSPGTENSPLHF.

J is TRBJ1-2 and V is TRBV7-2; D might be TRBD1 (5 bases). V was trimmed by 0 bases and J by 2 bases, leaving 10 bases between them. Germline CDR1 reads SGHTA; CDR2 reads FQGNSA. There are 15 residues in the CDR3. CDR3 coding DNA: TGTGCCAGCAGCTTAGCGCGCGGGGCGAACTATGGCTACACCTTC. Amino acid sequence: CASSLARGANYGYTF. Together with reference TRBV7-2 and TRBJ1-2, the CDR3 gives the full variable domain: GAGVSQSPSNKVTEKGKDVELRCDPISGHTALYWYRQSLGQGLEFLIYFQGNSAPDKSGLPSDRFSAERTGGSVSTLTIQRTQQEDSAVYLCASSLARGANYGYTFGSGTRLTVV.

The CDR3 spells CASSEGLWMNTEAFF. CDR3 in DNA: TGTGCCAGCAGCGAGGGACTTTGGATGAACACTGAAGCTTTCTTT. V is TRBV6-5 and J is TRBJ1-1, with D perhaps TRBD1 (5 bases). V was shortened by 6 bases and J by 0 bases, with 14 bases between the two germline ends. This CDR3 region has 15 residues. Germline values: CDR1 MNHEY, CDR2 SVGAGI.

The rearrangement joins TRBV6-5 to TRBJ1-1; the match to TRBD1 covers 7 bases. The germline V gene has CDR1 MNHEY and CDR2 SVGAGI. Unmatched junction bases numbered 16, after V lost 7 bases and J lost 11 bases. The CDR3 has 14 residues. CDR3: CASIEPWDRGRAFF. CDR3 coding DNA: TGTGCCAGCATCGAACCGTGGGACAGAGGAAGGGCTTTCTTT.

The V call is TRBV4-1, the J call TRBJ2-1, with D unclear. Trimming pared 0 bases from V and 1 base from J, leaving 4 bases between. CDR1 and CDR2 (germline): MGHRA, YSYEKL. This CDR3 has 14 amino acids. The CDR3: CASSQEHSYNEQFF. The CDR3 nucleotides are TGCGCCAGCAGCCAAGAACATTCCTACAATGAGCAGTTCTTC.

The chain combines TRBV15 with TRBJ2-5, with 12 bases identical to TRBD2. CDR1 is LNHNV and CDR2 is YYDKDF in the germline V gene (reference sequence). This CDR3 is 13 amino acids long. Trimming removed 6 bases from V and 5 bases from J; junction bases left unmatched: 1. CDR3 loop: CATRGTSGETQYF. As DNA, the CDR3 is TGTGCCACCAGGGGGACTAGCGGGGAGACCCAGTACTTC.

The chain has TRBV7-3 and TRBJ1-5; maybe TRBD1 (6 bases). With 6 bases removed from V and 5 bases from J, the gap between germline ends came to 14 bases. This CDR3 spans 14 amino acids. CDR1 and CDR2 (germline): SGHTA, FQGTGA. Here the CDR3 reads CASSSRGGDQPQHF. The CDR3 coding sequence is TGTGCCAGCAGTTCAAGAGGGGGGGATCAGCCCCAGCATTTT. Supplemented by reference TRBV7-3 and TRBJ1-5, the full variable domain reads GAGVSQTPSNKVTEKGKYVELRCDPISGHTALYWYRQSLGQGPEFLIYFQGTGAADDSGLPNDRFFAVRPEGSVSTLKIQRTERGDSAVYLCASSSRGGDQPQHFGDGTRLSIL.

This chain links TRBV4-2 with TRBJ1-2, with D possibly matching TRBD1 (5 bases). Trimming shortened V by 1 base and J by 4 bases, and 13 bases separated the two germline ends. The CDR3 extends over 15 amino acids. The germline gives CDR1 LGHNA, CDR2 YNFKEQ. The CDR3 here is CASSQATGLLYGYTF. CDR3 sequence (DNA): TGTGCCAGCAGCCAAGCCACGGGACTGCTCTATGGCTACACCTTC.

The V and J genes are TRBV6-4 and TRBJ1-6, with D tentatively TRBD1 (5 bases). The CDR3 runs to 15 residues. Trimming cost V 10 bases and J 10 bases, with 23 bases left between them. CDR1 MRHNA and CDR2 SNTAGT come from the germline V gene. The CDR3 region is CATRVPTALTSPLHF. The CDR3 DNA is TGTGCCACCAGGGTTCCGACAGCCCTTACATCACCCCTCCACTTT.

The V and J genes are TRBV25-1 and TRBJ2-7; 7 bases are shared with TRBD2. The ends lost 5 bases at V and 2 bases at J; junction bases unmatched: 3. Per germline, CDR1 MGHDK and CDR2 SYGVNS. CDR3 size: 13 residues. Written as DNA, the CDR3 is TGTGCCAGCAGTAAGCGGGACCCCTACGAGCAGTACTTC. Translation: CASSKRDPYEQYF.

The V and J genes are TRBV18 and TRBJ2-7, with TRBD1 matching over 8 bases. The CDR3 is 15 amino acids. V gave up 4 bases and J gave up 0 bases; unmatched junction bases: 5. Looked up from germline, CDR1 is KGHSH and CDR2 is LQKENI. The CDR3 nucleotides are TGTGCCAGCTCACTCACAGGGGGGAACTCCTACGAGCAGTACTTC. The encoded protein is CASSLTGGNSYEQYF.

The CDR3 is CASSLRQENTEAFF. DNA for the CDR3: TGTGCCAGCAGCCTCCGACAGGAGAACACTGAAGCTTTCTTT. The V gene is TRBV7-9, the J gene TRBJ1-1; the D gene is possibly TRBD1 (6 bases). CDR1 SEHNR and CDR2 FQNEAQ come from the germline V gene (reference sequence). The CDR3 runs to 14 residues. The germline V and J ends were trimmed by 5 bases and 1 base, with 11 bases remaining between them.

J is TRBJ2-3 and V is TRBV28, with a weak D call TRBD1 (5 bases). The CDR3 has 13 residues. V shed 10 bases and J shed 1 base, with 12 bases lying between them. From germline, CDR1 is MDHEN and CDR2 SYDVKM. CDR3 residues: CANSTERTDTQYF. DNA for the CDR3: TGTGCCAACTCGACAGAGCGCACAGATACGCAGTATTTT.

The J gene is TRBJ1-2, the V gene TRBV29-1, with D perhaps matching TRBD1 (6 bases). CDR3 length: 13 residues. V was trimmed by 2 bases and J by 6 bases, leaving 13 bases between them. Germline CDR1 is SQVTM and CDR2 is ANQGSEA. CDR3 in amino acids: CSVESAGENGYTF. In DNA form, the CDR3 reads TGCAGCGTTGAATCGGCAGGGGAAAATGGCTACACCTTC.

V usage is TRBV3-1 (or the pseudogene TRBV3-2) and J usage is TRBJ2-7; possible D gene TRBD2, 5 bases. V was pared by 5 bases and J by 3 bases, with 11 bases between. Germline loops: CDR1 LGHDT, CDR2 YNNKEL (reference sequence). The length of the CDR3 is 13 residues. The CDR3 loop is CASSSWAGYEQYF. Written as DNA, the CDR3 is TGTGCCAGCAGCTCTTGGGCGGGCTACGAGCAGTACTTC.

The rearrangement joins TRBV5-1 to TRBJ1-2, with 8 nucleotides matching TRBD1. The CDR3 spans 13 residues. Losses at the gene ends were 0 bases for V and 7 bases for J; bases not matched to a gene: 2. From germline, CDR1 is SGHRS and CDR2 YFSETQ. DNA of the CDR3: TGCGCCAGCAGCTTGGGACAGGGGACTGGCTACACCTTC. It codes for CASSLGQGTGYTF.

This chain connects TRBV25-1 to TRBJ2-7; D uncertain. Trimming left V 5 bases short and J 6 bases short, with 11 bases between. The CDR3 extends over 12 amino acids. Germline loops: CDR1 MGHDK, CDR2 SYGVNS. The CDR3 region is CASSFVPGEQYF. In DNA form, the CDR3 reads TGTGCCAGCAGTTTCGTCCCGGGCGAGCAGTACTTC.

V and J are TRBV2 and TRBJ2-1; 7 positions agree with TRBD1. This CDR3 has 13 amino acids. CDR1 SNHLY and CDR2 FYNNEI come from the germline V gene. V shed 4 bases, J shed 10 bases, and the junction held 7 bases outside the gene matches. CDR3 bases: TGTGCCAGCAGTGGACAGGGCGAAGGCGAGCAGTTCTTC. Amino acid sequence: CASSGQGEGEQFF.

The chain carries TRBV6-6 and TRBJ2-5, with a tentative D call TRBD1 (5 bases). The CDR3 has 15 residues. Trimming pared 7 bases from V and 4 bases from J, leaving 19 bases between. Germline V gene lookup returns CDR1 MNHNY and CDR2 SVGAGI (reference sequence). The chain's CDR3 is CASTSGDSMGETQYF. The CDR3 DNA reads as TGTGCCAGCACGTCGGGCGACAGTATGGGAGAGACCCAGTACTTC.

The chain has TRBV20-1 and TRBJ1-1, with D hard to call. Between the trimmed V and J ends, which lost 1 base and 8 bases, there was a span of 8 bases. CDR1 DFQATT and CDR2 SNEGSKA come from the germline V gene (reference sequence). The CDR3 contains 11 residues. The CDR3: CSARAGLEAFF. CDR3 coding DNA: TGCAGTGCTAGAGCTGGACTGGAAGCTTTCTTT.

This chain joins TRBV16 and TRBJ2-3, with TRBD1 matching over 7 bases. The CDR3 is 15 residues long. The germline V gene has CDR1 KGHSY and CDR2 FQNENV. The J segment lost 0 bases and the V segment lost 2 bases, leaving 2 bases of the junction unmatched. The CDR3 is CASSQTGASTDTQYF. The CDR3 nucleotides read TGTGCCAGCAGCCAAACAGGGGCAAGCACAGATACGCAGTATTTT.